The TCR beta chain under discussion was sequenced for a study of blood T cell repertoires in COVID-19. Clones were sequenced by immunoSEQ multiplex PCR, and TCRdb holds only the in-frame ones, with some missing. The sample consists of more than 250,000 clones, around 88% of them appearing once. CDR1 and CDR2 (germline): SGHTA, FQGNSA. The CDR3 is made up of 16 amino acids. The V and J ends lost 4 bases and 8 bases respectively, with 21 bases between them. The sequencing sample was made of peripheral blood. The V gene is TRBV7-2, the J gene TRBJ2-1, with TRBD1 as a possible D gene (5 bases). The sequence came from a woman in her twenties or thirties with COVID-19, enrolled during active disease. The CDR3 nucleotides read TGTGCCAGCAGCTCACGATTAAGGGGATTCGGGTATGAGCAGTTCTTC. Its translation is CASSSRLRGFGYEQFF.